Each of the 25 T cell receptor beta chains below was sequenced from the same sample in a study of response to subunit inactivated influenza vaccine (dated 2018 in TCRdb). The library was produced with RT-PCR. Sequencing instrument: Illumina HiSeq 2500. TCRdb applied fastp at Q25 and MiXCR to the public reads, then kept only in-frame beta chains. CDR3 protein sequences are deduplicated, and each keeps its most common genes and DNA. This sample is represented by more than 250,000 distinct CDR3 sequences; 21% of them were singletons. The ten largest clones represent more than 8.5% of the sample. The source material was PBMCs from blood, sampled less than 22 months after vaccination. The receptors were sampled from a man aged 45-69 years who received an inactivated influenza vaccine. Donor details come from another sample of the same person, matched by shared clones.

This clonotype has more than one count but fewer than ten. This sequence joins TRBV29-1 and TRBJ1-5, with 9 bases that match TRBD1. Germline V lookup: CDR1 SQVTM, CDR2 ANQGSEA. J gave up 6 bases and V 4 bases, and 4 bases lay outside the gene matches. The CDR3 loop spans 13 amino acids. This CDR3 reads CSVGQGGPQPQHF. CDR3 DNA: TGCAGCGTTGGACAGGGGGGGCCTCAGCCCCAGCATTTT.

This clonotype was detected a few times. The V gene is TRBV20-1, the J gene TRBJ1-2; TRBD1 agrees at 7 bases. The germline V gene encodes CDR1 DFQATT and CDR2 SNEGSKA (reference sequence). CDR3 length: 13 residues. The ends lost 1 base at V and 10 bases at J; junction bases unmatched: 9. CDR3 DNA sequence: TGCAGTGCTAGAGGCCGCGACAGGGAGACCTACACCTTC. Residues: CSARGRDRETYTF.

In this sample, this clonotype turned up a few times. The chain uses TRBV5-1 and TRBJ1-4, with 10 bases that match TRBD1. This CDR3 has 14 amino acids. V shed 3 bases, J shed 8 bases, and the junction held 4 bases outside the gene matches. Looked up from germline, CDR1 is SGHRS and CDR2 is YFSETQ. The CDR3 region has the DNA TGCGCCAGCAGCTCGGGACAGGGGAGCGAAAAACTGTTTTTT. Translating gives CASSSGQGSEKLFF. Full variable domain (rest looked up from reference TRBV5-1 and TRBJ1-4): KAGVTQTPRYLIKTRGQQVTLSCSPISGHRSVSWYQQTPGQGLQFLFEYFSETQRNKGNFPGRFSGRQFSNSRSEMNVSTLELGDSALYLCASSSGQGSEKLFFGSGTQLSVL.

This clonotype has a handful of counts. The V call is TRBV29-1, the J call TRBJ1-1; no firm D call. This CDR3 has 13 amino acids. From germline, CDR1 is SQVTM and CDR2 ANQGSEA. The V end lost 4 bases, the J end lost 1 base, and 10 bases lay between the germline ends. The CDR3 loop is CSVAGRTNTEAFF. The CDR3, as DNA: TGCAGCGTTGCTGGACGGACGAACACTGAAGCTTTCTTT. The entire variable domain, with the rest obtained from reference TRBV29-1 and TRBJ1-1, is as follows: SAVISQKPSRDICQRGTSLTIQCQVDSQVTMMFWYRQQPGQSLTLIATANQGSEATYESGFVIDKFPISRPNLTFSTLTVSNMSPEDSSIYLCSVAGRTNTEAFFGQGTRLTVV.

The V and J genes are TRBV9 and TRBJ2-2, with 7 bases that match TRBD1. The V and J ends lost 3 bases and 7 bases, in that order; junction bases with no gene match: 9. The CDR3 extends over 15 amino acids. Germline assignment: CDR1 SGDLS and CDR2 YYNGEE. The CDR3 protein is CASSASGQSGGELFF. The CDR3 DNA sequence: TGTGCCAGCAGCGCCTCGGGACAGTCAGGCGGGGAGCTGTTTTTT.

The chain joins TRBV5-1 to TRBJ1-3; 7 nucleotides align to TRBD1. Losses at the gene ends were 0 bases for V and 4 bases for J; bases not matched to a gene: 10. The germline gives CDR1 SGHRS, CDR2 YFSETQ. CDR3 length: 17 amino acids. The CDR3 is CASSLEGDSFSGNTIYF. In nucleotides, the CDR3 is TGCGCCAGCAGCTTGGAAGGGGACAGTTTCTCGGGAAACACCATATATTTT. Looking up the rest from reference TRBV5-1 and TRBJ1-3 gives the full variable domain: KAGVTQTPRYLIKTRGQQVTLSCSPISGHRSVSWYQQTPGQGLQFLFEYFSETQRNKGNFPGRFSGRQFSNSRSEMNVSTLELGDSALYLCASSLEGDSFSGNTIYFGEGSWLTVV.

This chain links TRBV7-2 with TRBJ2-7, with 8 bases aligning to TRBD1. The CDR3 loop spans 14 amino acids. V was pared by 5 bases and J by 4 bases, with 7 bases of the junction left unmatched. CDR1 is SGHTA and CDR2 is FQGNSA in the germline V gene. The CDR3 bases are TGTGCCAGCAGCCCACGGACAGGGAGGTACGAGCAGTACTTC. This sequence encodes CASSPRTGRYEQYF.

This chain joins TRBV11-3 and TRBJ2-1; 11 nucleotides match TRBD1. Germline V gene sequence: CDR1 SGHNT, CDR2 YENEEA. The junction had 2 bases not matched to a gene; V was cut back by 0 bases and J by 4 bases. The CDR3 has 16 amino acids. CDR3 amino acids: CASSLEGQGGYNEQFF. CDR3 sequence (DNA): TGTGCCAGCAGCTTAGAGGGACAGGGGGGATACAATGAGCAGTTCTTC.

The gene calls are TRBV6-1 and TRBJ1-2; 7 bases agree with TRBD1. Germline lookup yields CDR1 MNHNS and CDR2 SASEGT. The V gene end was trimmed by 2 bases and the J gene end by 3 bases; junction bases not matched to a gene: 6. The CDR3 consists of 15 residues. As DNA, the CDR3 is TGTGCCAGCAGTGAAATCGCAGGGGGTGACTATGGCTACACCTTC. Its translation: CASSEIAGGDYGYTF.

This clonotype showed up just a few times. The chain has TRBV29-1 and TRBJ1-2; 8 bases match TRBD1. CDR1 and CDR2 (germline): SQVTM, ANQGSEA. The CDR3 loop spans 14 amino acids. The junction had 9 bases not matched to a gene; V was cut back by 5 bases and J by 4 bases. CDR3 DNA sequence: TGCAGCGTTAAGCAGGACAGGGCTTCCTATGGCTACACCTTC. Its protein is CSVKQDRASYGYTF. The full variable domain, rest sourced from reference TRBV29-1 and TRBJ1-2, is SAVISQKPSRDICQRGTSLTIQCQVDSQVTMMFWYRQQPGQSLTLIATANQGSEATYESGFVIDKFPISRPNLTFSTLTVSNMSPEDSSIYLCSVKQDRASYGYTFGSGTRLTVV.

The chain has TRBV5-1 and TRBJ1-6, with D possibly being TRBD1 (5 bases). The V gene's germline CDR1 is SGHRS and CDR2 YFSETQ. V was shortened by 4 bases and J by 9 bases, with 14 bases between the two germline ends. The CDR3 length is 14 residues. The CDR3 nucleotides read TGCGCCAGCAGCAACCCGGACGGGGGTTCACCCCTCCACTTT. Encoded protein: CASSNPDGGSPLHF.

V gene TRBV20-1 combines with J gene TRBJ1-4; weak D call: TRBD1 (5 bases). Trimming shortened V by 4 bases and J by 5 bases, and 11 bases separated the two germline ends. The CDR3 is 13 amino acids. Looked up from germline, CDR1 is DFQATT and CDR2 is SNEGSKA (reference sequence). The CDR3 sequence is CSAIQGSNEKLFF. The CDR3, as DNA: TGCAGTGCTATTCAGGGCTCAAATGAAAAACTGTTTTTT.

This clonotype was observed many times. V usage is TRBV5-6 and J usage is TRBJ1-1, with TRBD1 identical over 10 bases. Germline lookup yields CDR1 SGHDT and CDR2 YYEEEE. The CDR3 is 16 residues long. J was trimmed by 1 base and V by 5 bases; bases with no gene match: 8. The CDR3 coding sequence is TGTGCCAGCAGACCGGGACAGGGGAGGGGGAACACTGAAGCTTTCTTT. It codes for CASRPGQGRGNTEAFF.

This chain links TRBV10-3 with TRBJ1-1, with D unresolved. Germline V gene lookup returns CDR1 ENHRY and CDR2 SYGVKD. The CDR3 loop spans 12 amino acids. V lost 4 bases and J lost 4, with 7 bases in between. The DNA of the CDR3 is TGTGCCATCAGTGTCGAGGGCACTGAAGCTTTCTTT. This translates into CAISVEGTEAFF.

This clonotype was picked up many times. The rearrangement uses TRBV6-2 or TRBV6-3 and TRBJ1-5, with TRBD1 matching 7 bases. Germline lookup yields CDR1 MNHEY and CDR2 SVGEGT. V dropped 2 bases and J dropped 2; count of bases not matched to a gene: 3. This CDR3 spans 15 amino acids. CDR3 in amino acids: CASSYPGQGNQPQHF. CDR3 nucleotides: TGTGCCAGCAGTTACCCCGGACAGGGCAATCAGCCCCAGCATTTT.

CDR3 amino acids: CASSQWDSDTGELFF. CDR3 in DNA: TGTGCCAGCAGCCAATGGGACAGCGACACCGGGGAGCTGTTTTTT. The gene calls are TRBV3-1 and TRBJ2-2, with 7 bases matching TRBD1. The CDR3 is 15 amino acids. V shed 2 bases, J shed 3 bases, and the junction held 3 bases outside the gene matches. Per germline, CDR1 LGHDT and CDR2 YNNKEL (reference sequence).

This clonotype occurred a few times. CDR3 sequence: CSVEGGGTNEQFF. CDR3 nucleotide sequence: TGCAGCGTTGAAGGAGGAGGGACGAATGAGCAGTTCTTC. The rearrangement joins TRBV29-1 to TRBJ2-1, with D maybe TRBD2 (6 bases). Germline CDR1 and CDR2: SQVTM and ANQGSEA. The CDR3 extends over 13 amino acids. The V end was cut by 1 base, the J end by 7 bases, with 11 bases between.

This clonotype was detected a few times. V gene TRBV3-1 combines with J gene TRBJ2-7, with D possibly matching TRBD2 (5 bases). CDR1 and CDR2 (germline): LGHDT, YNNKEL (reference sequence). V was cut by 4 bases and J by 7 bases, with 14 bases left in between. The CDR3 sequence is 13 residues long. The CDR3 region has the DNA TGTGCCAGCAGCCTCAGTCTAGCCGGTGAGCAGTACTTC. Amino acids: CASSLSLAGEQYF.

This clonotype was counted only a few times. The CDR3 region has the DNA TGTGCCAGCAGTTACACCGACAGGCCGAACTATGGCTACACCTTC. Protein product: CASSYTDRPNYGYTF. This rearrangement joins TRBV6-2 or TRBV6-3 to TRBJ1-2; D might be TRBD1 (6 bases). Trimming cost V 2 bases and J 2 bases, with 12 bases left between them. Looked up from germline, CDR1 is MNHEY and CDR2 is SVGEGT. There are 15 residues in the CDR3.

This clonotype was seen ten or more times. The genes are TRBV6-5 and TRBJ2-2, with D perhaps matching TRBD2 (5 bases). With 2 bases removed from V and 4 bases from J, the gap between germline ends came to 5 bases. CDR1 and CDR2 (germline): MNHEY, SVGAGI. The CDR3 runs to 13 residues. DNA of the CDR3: TGTGCCAGCAGTTACCGGGGCACCGGGGAGCTGTTTTTT. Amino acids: CASSYRGTGELFF.

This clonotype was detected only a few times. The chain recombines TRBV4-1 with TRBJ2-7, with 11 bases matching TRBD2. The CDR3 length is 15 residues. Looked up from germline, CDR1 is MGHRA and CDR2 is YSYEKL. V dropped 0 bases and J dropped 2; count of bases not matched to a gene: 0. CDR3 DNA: TGCGCCAGCAGCCAAGAGACTAGCGGGACCTACGAGCAGTACTTC. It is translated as CASSQETSGTYEQYF.

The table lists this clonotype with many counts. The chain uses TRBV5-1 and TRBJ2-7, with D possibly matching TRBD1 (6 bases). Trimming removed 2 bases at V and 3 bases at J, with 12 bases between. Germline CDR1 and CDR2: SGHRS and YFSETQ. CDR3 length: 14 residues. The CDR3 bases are TGCGCCAGCAGCTTAGGACAGATATTCTACGAGCAGTACTTC. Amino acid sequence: CASSLGQIFYEQYF.

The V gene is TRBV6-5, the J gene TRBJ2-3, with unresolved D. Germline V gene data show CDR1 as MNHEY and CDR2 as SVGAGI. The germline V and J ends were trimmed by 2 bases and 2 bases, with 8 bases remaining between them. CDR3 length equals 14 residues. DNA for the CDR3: TGTGCCAGCAGTTACAATCCGGTCACAGATACGCAGTATTTT. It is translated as CASSYNPVTDTQYF.

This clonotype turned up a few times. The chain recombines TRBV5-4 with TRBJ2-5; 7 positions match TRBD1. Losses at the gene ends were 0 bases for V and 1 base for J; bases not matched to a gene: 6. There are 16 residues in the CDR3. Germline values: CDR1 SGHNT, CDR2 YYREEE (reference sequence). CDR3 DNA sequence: TGTGCCAGCAGCTTGGAACAGGGGAATCCCCAAGAGACCCAGTACTTC. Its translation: CASSLEQGNPQETQYF.

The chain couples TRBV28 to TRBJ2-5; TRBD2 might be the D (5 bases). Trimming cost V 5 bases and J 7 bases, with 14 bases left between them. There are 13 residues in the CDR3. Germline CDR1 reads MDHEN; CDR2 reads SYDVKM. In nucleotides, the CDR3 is TGTGCCAGCAGTAGGACTCTCCCCGGGACCCAGTACTTC. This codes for CASSRTLPGTQYF.